Below, 6 T cell receptor beta chains from the same sample are listed, as sequenced in a study of breast tumors, draining lymph nodes, adjacent tissues. MiXCR, run by TCRdb on the multiplex PCR reads, gives a single entry per CDR3 protein. Found here are 150,000 to 250,000 distinct CDR3 sequences, around 33% of them singletons; the top ten hold around 4.4%. Breast cancer patients provided tissue from their axillary draining lymph nodes. The sequenced sample consisted of axillary lymph node tissue. The source of these receptors is a female donor with breast cancer. Some clones in this sample may be carry-over from other donors' samples.

The chain carries TRBV6-5 and TRBJ2-2; possibly TRBD1 for D (6 bases). The germline V gene encodes CDR1 MNHEY and CDR2 SVGAGI. The CDR3 extends over 15 amino acids. V shed 5 bases and J shed 6 bases, with 16 bases lying between them. CDR3 protein: CASSRTDAGAGELFF. CDR3 DNA: TGTGCCAGCAGTCGGACGGACGCAGGGGCCGGGGAGCTGTTTTTT.

For this clonotype: It is likely a read error, because the conserved phenylalanine at the end of the CDR3 is missing. The chain combines TRBV10-1 with TRBJ2-2; the D call may be TRBD1 or TRBD2 (5 bases each). The CDR3 is made up of 14 amino acids. V shed 6 bases and J shed 5 bases, with 13 bases lying between them. CDR1 and CDR2 (germline): WNHNN, SYGVQD (reference sequence). CDR3 region: CASSSGAGTGELFL. CDR3 nucleotide sequence: TGCGCCAGCAGCTCCGGGGCCGGGACCGGGGAGCTGTTTCTT.

This clonotype appeared many times. J is TRBJ1-3 and V is TRBV14; D ambiguous. The germline V and J ends were trimmed by 0 bases and 4 bases, with 13 bases remaining between them. The CDR3 is 16 amino acids. Germline CDR1 SGHDN, CDR2 FVKESK. CDR3 sequence reads: CASSQDRTIRGNTIYF. In DNA, the CDR3 is TGTGCCAGCAGCCAAGATAGGACCATTAGGGGAAACACCATATATTTT.

This clonotype was seen repeatedly, ten times or more. The chain joins TRBV19 to TRBJ1-4; no firm D call. Per germline, CDR1 LNHDA and CDR2 SQIVND (reference sequence). This CDR3 has 12 residues. V lost 3 bases to trimming and J lost 4 bases, with 3 bases between them. The CDR3 protein is CASSMINEKLFF. CDR3 in DNA: TGTGCCAGTAGTATGATTAATGAAAAACTGTTTTTT.

This clonotype was seen a handful of times. V usage is TRBV20-1 and J usage is TRBJ2-1; 11 bases line up with TRBD2. The CDR3 length is 14 residues. Unmatched junction bases numbered 7, after V lost 5 bases and J lost 7 bases. Germline lookup yields CDR1 DFQATT and CDR2 SNEGSKA (reference sequence). CDR3 nucleotide sequence: TGCAGTGCTTTTAGCGGGGGGGGGGAGAATGAGCAGTTCTTC. Protein sequence: CSAFSGGGENEQFF.

There are many counts of this clonotype. V usage is TRBV7-2 and J usage is TRBJ1-5, with D hard to call. The CDR3 extends over 15 amino acids. From germline, CDR1 is SGHTA and CDR2 FQGNSA. The ends were cut back, 7 bases at V and 2 bases at J, with 15 bases in the middle. CDR3 in amino acids: CASTPDADGNQPQHF. As DNA, the CDR3 is TGTGCCAGCACCCCCGATGCGGATGGCAATCAGCCCCAGCATTTT.